This T cell receptor (beta chain) stems from a study of control samples from healthy donors and cancer patients. V was trimmed by 5 bases and J by 0 bases, leaving 26 bases between them. Germline CDR1 and CDR2: MRHNA and SNTAGT. The CDR3 sequence is 19 residues long. TCRdb's copy holds only in-frame clones and misses some; the assay was immunoSEQ multiplex PCR. The table lists 130,000 to 150,000 clones, 91% of them singletons. Source material: blood. The receptor's source is a man under 40 in good health. The rearrangement joins TRBV6-4 to TRBJ2-7; a possible D gene is TRBD1 (6 bases). The CDR3 protein is CASSTSPGHNITFSYEQYF. The CDR3, as DNA: TGTGCCAGCAGTACCTCACCGGGACACAATATTACCTTCTCCTACGAGCAGTACTTC.